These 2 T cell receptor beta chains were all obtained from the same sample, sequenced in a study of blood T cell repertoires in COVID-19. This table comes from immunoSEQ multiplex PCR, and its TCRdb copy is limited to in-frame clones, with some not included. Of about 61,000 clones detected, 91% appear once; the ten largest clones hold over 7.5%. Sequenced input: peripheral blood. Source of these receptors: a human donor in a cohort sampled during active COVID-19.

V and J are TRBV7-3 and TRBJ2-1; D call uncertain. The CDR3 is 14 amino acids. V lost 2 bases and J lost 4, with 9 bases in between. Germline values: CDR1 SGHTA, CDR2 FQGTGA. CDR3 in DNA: TGTGCCAGCAGCTTATCGATCGCGTACAATGAGCAGTTCTTC. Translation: CASSLSIAYNEQFF.

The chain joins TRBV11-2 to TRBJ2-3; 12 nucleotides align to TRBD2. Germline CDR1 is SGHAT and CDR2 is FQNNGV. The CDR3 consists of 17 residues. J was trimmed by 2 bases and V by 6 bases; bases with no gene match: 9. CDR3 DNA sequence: TGTGCCAGCAGGGGACTAGCGGGTAGGGGCCTCACAGATACGCAGTATTTT. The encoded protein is CASRGLAGRGLTDTQYF.